Listed below are T cell receptor beta chains from one sample, sequenced in a study of T-cell reconstitution after alpha-beta-depleted transplantation in children. TCRdb passed the PCR reads through MiXCR, listing each CDR3 protein once. The sample contains hundreds of thousands of distinct CDR3 sequences, over 10% of which appear only once. Source: PBMCs, taken before TCRalphabeta/CD19-depleted stem cell transplant. These receptors originate from a girl aged 2 to 10 with congenital amegakaryocytic thrombocytopenia, due to receive a stem cell transplant. CDR3s include the opening cysteine and the closing phenylalanine or tryptophan. A D gene is named only where the DNA matches it firmly. The size of a clone is reported for some rows only, either as once, few or many, or as a class for expanded clones.

D,size,V,J,CDR3,DNA
TRBD1,few,TRBV7-9,TRBJ2-1,CASRRQGDYNEQFF,TGTGCCAGCAGACGACAGGGGGATTACAATGAGCAGTTCTTC
.,.,TRBV6-1,TRBJ2-5,CASSELVGSLVQETQYF,TGTGCCAGCAGTGAACTAGTAGGGAGTCTCGTACAAGAGACCCAGTACTTC
.,few,TRBV20-1,TRBJ2-3,CSARSLAADTQYF,TGCAGTGCTCGAAGCCTAGCTGCAGATACGCAGTATTTT
.,few,TRBV5-1,TRBJ2-7,CASSPGDTTYEQYF,TGCGCCAGCAGCCCCGGGGATACGACCTACGAGCAGTACTTC
.,few,TRBV5-1,TRBJ2-1,CASSGPEGGPRNEQFF,TGCGCCAGCAGCGGCCCGGAAGGGGGGCCAAGGAATGAGCAGTTCTTC
.,few,TRBV12-3/TRBV12-4,TRBJ2-1,CASSLRGHQGNEQFF,TGTGCCAGCAGTTTACGGGGACATCAGGGCAATGAGCAGTTCTTC
TRBD2,few,TRBV20-1,TRBJ2-1,CSARVRVAGSYNEQFF,TGCAGTGCTAGAGTTCGGGTAGCGGGCTCCTACAATGAGCAGTTCTTC
TRBD2,.,TRBV12-3/TRBV12-4,TRBJ2-1,CASRPLGLAGYNEQFF,TGTGCCAGCAGGCCCCTGGGGCTAGCGGGCTACAATGAGCAGTTCTTC
.,many,TRBV20-1,TRBJ1-2,CSARALTENYGYTF,TGCAGTGCAAGGGCCCTTACAGAGAACTATGGCTACACCTTC
.,many,TRBV20-1,TRBJ1-6,CSARINYNSPLHF,TGCAGTGCTCGGATCAATTATAATTCACCCCTCCACTTT
TRBD1,few,TRBV5-6,TRBJ2-5,CASSPGQQTQYF,TGTGCCAGCAGCCCGGGACAGCAGACCCAGTACTTC
.,.,TRBV7-9,TRBJ2-1,CASSLEAWEFF,TGTGCCAGCAGCTTAGAGGCCTGGGAGTTCTTC
.,few,TRBV7-2,TRBJ2-7,CASSFRSASSYEQYF,TGTGCCAGCAGCTTTCGAAGCGCGTCCTCCTACGAGCAGTACTTC
.,many,TRBV12-3/TRBV12-4,TRBJ1-1,CASSPWGTANTEAFF,TGTGCCAGCAGTCCTTGGGGGACTGCGAACACTGAAGCTTTCTTT
.,many,TRBV12-3/TRBV12-4,TRBJ1-3,CAIHRDGNTIYF,TGTGCCATCCACAGGGATGGAAACACCATATATTTT
.,few,TRBV20-1,TRBJ2-3,CSARASTQYF,TGCAGTGCTAGAGCCTCAACGCAGTATTTT
TRBD1,many,TRBV29-1,TRBJ1-1,CSVEGTVLNTEAFF,TGCAGCGTTGAGGGGACAGTCTTGAACACTGAAGCTTTCTTT
TRBD2,.,TRBV10-3,TRBJ2-1,CAISPSGALTYNEQFF,TGTGCCATCAGCCCGAGCGGGGCATTGACCTACAATGAGCAGTTCTTC
TRBD2,many,TRBV29-1,TRBJ2-7,CSVGTSEAYEQYF,TGCAGCGTCGGGACTAGCGAAGCCTACGAGCAGTACTTC
TRBD2,many,TRBV25-1,TRBJ2-3,CASSIGGSTDTQYF,TGTGCCAGCAGTATCGGGGGGAGCACAGATACGCAGTATTTT
TRBD1,many,TRBV5-1,TRBJ1-3,CASSLRTGNGNTIYF,TGCGCCAGCAGCTTACGGACAGGGAATGGAAACACCATATATTTT
TRBD1,many,TRBV5-1,TRBJ2-2,CASSRLPGGGELFF,TGCGCCAGCAGCCGCCTTCCAGGGGGCGGGGAGCTGTTTTTT
TRBD1,many,TRBV20-1,TRBJ2-2,CSARVGDSVTGELFF,TGCAGTGCTAGAGTGGGGGACAGTGTCACCGGGGAGCTGTTTTTT
.,many,TRBV7-2,TRBJ2-3,CASSFMFDTQYF,TGTGCCAGCAGCTTCATGTTCGATACGCAGTATTTT
TRBD1,many,TRBV5-1,TRBJ2-7,CASSSGTGPYEQYF,TGCGCCAGCAGTTCCGGGACAGGGCCCTACGAGCAGTACTTC
.,many,TRBV5-1,TRBJ2-3,CASSLLELTDTQYF,TGCGCCAGCAGCTTGCTCGAGCTCACAGATACGCAGTATTTT
.,.,TRBV20-1,TRBJ2-1,CSASPADYNEQSF,TGCAGTGCTAGTCCGGCAGACTACAATGAGCAGTCCTTC
TRBD2,many,TRBV29-1,TRBJ2-1,CSVVLAGGPYEQFF,TGCAGCGTTGTCCTAGCGGGAGGGCCATATGAGCAGTTCTTC
.,few,TRBV5-1,TRBJ2-4,CASSFRLGQSQNIQYF,TGCGCCAGCAGCTTTAGGCTCGGACAGTCCCAAAACATTCAGTACTTC
.,few,TRBV7-6,TRBJ2-3,CASSSSRSTDTQYF,TGTGCCAGCAGCTCCAGCAGGAGCACAGATACGCAGTATTTT
TRBD1,many,TRBV5-1,TRBJ2-2,CASSMGQKPLELFF,TGCGCCAGCAGCATGGGACAGAAGCCTCTGGAGCTGTTTTTT